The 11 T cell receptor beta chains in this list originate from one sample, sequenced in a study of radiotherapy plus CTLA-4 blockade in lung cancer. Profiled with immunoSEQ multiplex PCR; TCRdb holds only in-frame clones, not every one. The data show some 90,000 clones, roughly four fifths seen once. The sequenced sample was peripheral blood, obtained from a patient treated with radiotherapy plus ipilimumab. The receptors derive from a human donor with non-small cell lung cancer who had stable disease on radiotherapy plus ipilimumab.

The CDR3 here is CAISAGGPNEQFF. CDR3 coding DNA: TGTGCCATATCAGCGGGGGGGCCTAATGAGCAGTTCTTC. The chain is built from TRBV10-3 and TRBJ2-1; 10 nucleotides match TRBD2. Germline V lookup: CDR1 ENHRY, CDR2 SYGVKD. J was trimmed by 7 bases and V by 9 bases; bases with no gene match: 6. The length of the CDR3 is 13 residues.

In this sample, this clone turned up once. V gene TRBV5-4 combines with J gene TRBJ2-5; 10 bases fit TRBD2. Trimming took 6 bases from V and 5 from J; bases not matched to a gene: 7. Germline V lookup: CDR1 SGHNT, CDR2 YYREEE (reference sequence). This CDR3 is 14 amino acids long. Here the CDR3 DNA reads TGTGCCAGCACTCTAGCGGGGGCCAGGGAGACCCAGTACTTC. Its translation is CASTLAGARETQYF.

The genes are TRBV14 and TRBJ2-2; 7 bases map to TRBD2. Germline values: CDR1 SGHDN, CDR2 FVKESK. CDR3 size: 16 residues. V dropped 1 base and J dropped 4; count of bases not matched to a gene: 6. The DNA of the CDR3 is TGTGCCAGCAGCCAAGTTGCGGGAGCGGGCACCGGGGAGCTGTTTTTT. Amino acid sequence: CASSQVAGAGTGELFF.

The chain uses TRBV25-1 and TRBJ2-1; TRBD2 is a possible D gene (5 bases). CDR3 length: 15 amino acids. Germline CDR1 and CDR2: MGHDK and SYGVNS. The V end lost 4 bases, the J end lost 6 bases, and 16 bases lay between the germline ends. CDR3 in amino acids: CASSAPGTAINEQFF. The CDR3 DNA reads TGTGCCAGCAGTGCGCCGGGAACAGCCATCAATGAGCAGTTCTTC.

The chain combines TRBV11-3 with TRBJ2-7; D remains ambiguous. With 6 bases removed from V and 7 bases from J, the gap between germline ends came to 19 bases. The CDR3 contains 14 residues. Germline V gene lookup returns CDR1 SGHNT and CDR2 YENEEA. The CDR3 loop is CASSPTRAHKEQYF. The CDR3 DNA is TGTGCCAGCAGTCCAACCCGGGCCCACAAGGAGCAGTACTTC.

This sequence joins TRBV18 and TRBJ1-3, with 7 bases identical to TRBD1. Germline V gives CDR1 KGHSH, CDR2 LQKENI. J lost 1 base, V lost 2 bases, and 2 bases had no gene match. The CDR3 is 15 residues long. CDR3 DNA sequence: TGTGCCAGCTCACCAACGGACAGGTCTGGAAACACCATATATTTT. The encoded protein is CASSPTDRSGNTIYF.

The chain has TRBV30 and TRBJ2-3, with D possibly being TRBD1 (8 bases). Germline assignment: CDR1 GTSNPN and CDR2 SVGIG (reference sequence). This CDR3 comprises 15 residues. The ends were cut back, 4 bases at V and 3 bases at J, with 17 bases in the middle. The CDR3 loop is CAWTLGQGGTDTQYF. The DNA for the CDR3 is TGTGCCTGGACCCTCGGACAGGGAGGGACAGATACGCAGTATTTT.

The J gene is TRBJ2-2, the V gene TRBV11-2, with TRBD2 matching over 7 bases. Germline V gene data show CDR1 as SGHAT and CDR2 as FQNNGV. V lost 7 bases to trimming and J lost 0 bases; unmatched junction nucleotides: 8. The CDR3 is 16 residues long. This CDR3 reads CASTLAALANTGELFF. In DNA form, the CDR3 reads TGTGCCAGCACCCTAGCGGCCCTGGCGAACACCGGGGAGCTGTTTTTT.

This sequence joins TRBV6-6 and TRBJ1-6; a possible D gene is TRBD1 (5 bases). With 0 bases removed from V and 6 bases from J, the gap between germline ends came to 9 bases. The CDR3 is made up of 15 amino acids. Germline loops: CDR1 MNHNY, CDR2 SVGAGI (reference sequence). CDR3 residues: CASSYSRQTNSPLHF. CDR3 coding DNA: TGTGCCAGCAGTTACTCGAGACAGACTAATTCACCCCTCCACTTT.

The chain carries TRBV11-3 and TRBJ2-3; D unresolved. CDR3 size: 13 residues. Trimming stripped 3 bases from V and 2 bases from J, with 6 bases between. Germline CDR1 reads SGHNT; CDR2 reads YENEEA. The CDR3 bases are TGTGCCAGCAGCTTTCGACTCACAGATACGCAGTATTTT. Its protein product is CASSFRLTDTQYF.

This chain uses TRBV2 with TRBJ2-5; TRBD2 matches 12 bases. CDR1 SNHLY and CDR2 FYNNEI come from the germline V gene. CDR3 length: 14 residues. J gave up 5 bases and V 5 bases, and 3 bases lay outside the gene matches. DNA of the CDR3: TGTGCCAGCAGTCCCCTAGCGGGAGGGGAGACCCAGTACTTC. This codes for CASSPLAGGETQYF.